This passage covers 18 T cell receptor beta chains from one sample sequenced in a study of blood T cell repertoires in COVID-19. Sequencing was performed with immunoSEQ multiplex PCR; in TCRdb, only in-frame clones are kept and a portion is missing. The repertoire includes about 390,000 clones, more than 75% of them detected once, and about 2.3% sits in the top ten. What was sequenced was peripheral blood. The source is a woman between 55 and 75 years old with COVID-19, enrolled during active disease.

This rearrangement joins TRBV6-5 to TRBJ1-2; 7 positions match TRBD1. With 6 bases clipped from V and 1 base from J, the junction kept 5 bases outside the gene matches. Germline V lookup: CDR1 MNHEY, CDR2 SVGAGI. This CDR3 has 14 residues. The CDR3 sequence: CASRQTGINYGYTF. As DNA, the CDR3 is TGTGCCAGCAGGCAGACAGGGATTAACTATGGCTACACCTTC.

This chain joins TRBV7-2 and TRBJ1-1; 11 bases line up with TRBD1. Germline CDR1 and CDR2: SGHTA and FQGNSA. J lost 4 bases, V lost 5 bases, and 3 bases had no gene match. The CDR3 has 14 residues. CDR3 sequence (DNA): TGTGCCAGCAGCCCGGGACAGGGGGGCACTGAAGCTTTCTTT. This encodes CASSPGQGGTEAFF.

The CDR3 DNA reads TGTGCCAGCAGCTTCGGGGAGGGCGGTGGCTACACCTTC. Its translation is CASSFGEGGGYTF. The chain has TRBV7-3 and TRBJ1-2; no clear D gene. Germline V gene lookup returns CDR1 SGHTA and CDR2 FQGTGA. CDR3 length: 13 residues. Trimming cost V 3 bases and J 7 bases, with 12 bases left between them.

J is TRBJ1-4 and V is TRBV19; 9 bases map to TRBD1. J gave up 7 bases and V 6 bases, and 12 bases lay outside the gene matches. Germline CDR1 LNHDA, CDR2 SQIVND (reference sequence). CDR3 length equals 16 residues. DNA for the CDR3: TGTGCCAGTAGCCTCCCCGGGACAGGGCACAGTGAAAAACTGTTTTTT. Its protein is CASSLPGTGHSEKLFF.

The gene calls are TRBV4-2 and TRBJ1-5, with a weak D call TRBD1 (6 bases). The V gene's germline CDR1 is LGHNA and CDR2 YNFKEQ. The CDR3 runs 15 residues. Between the trimmed V and J ends, which lost 0 bases and 6 bases, there was a span of 12 bases. The CDR3, as DNA: TGTGCCAGCAGCCAAGATCACAGGGCGGGTCAGCCCCAGCATTTT. It specifies CASSQDHRAGQPQHF.

The chain couples TRBV2 to TRBJ2-5; 9 nucleotides match TRBD2. The CDR3 is made up of 15 amino acids. V lost 4 bases and J lost 4; bases outside the gene matches: 7. Germline CDR1 is SNHLY and CDR2 is FYNNEI. The CDR3 coding sequence is TGTGCCAGCAGTGGCGGCGGGGGGGCCAGAGAGACCCAGTACTTC. This translates into CASSGGGGARETQYF.

The rearrangement uses TRBV15 and TRBJ2-6, with a weak D call TRBD1 (5 bases). From germline, CDR1 is LNHNV and CDR2 YYDKDF (reference sequence). This CDR3 comprises 16 residues. V was clipped by 0 bases and J by 2 bases, with 8 bases between them. CDR3 bases: TGTGCCACCAGCAGAGATAAAGGGGCTGGGGCCAACGTCCTGACTTTC. Translated: CATSRDKGAGANVLTF.

This chain connects TRBV2 to TRBJ1-3, with 8 bases that match TRBD1. The V segment lost 6 bases and the J segment 0 bases; nucleotides outside the gene matches: 4. CDR1 SNHLY and CDR2 FYNNEI come from the germline V gene. The CDR3 has 15 amino acids. The CDR3 nucleotides read TGTGCCAGCAGCCGAGGGACAGGCTCTGGAAACACCATATATTTT. Translating gives CASSRGTGSGNTIYF.

The rearrangement joins TRBV19 to TRBJ2-7; D is perhaps TRBD1 (5 bases). Trimming took off 3 bases at V and 5 bases at J, with 11 bases between the two ends. The V gene's germline CDR1 is LNHDA and CDR2 SQIVND (reference sequence). This CDR3 has 13 residues. The CDR3 DNA is TGTGCCAGTAGTATGCAGGGTTGGAACGAGCAGTACTTC. This translates into CASSMQGWNEQYF.

The rearrangement links TRBV11-2 to TRBJ1-2; D remains unclear. Per the germline V gene, CDR1 is SGHAT and CDR2 is FQNNGV. CDR3 length: 13 residues. V shed 5 bases and J shed 8 bases, with 15 bases lying between them. The CDR3 here is CASSPRHARGYTF. Here the CDR3 DNA reads TGTGCCAGCAGCCCACGACATGCTCGAGGCTACACCTTC.

The gene calls are TRBV27 and TRBJ2-1; 7 bases are shared with TRBD2. This CDR3 has 14 amino acids. V lost 3 bases to trimming and J lost 7 bases; unmatched junction nucleotides: 6. The germline gives CDR1 MNHEY, CDR2 SMNVEV (reference sequence). CDR3 sequence (DNA): TGTGCCAGCAGTTTCTTGGGACTACGGAATGAGCAGTTCTTC. Its translation: CASSFLGLRNEQFF.

This chain links TRBV2 with TRBJ1-5; D is uncertain. CDR1 SNHLY and CDR2 FYNNEI come from the germline V gene. Trimming cost V 0 bases and J 7 bases, with 16 bases left between them. CDR3 length: 16 residues. CDR3 bases: TGTGCCAGCAGTGAAGCAGATTTCGACTGGGAGCAGCCCCAGCATTTT. It translates to CASSEADFDWEQPQHF.

This chain links TRBV6-6 with TRBJ1-3; D is perhaps TRBD1 (6 bases). CDR1 is MNHNY and CDR2 is SVGAGI in the germline V gene (reference sequence). This CDR3 region has 16 residues. Trimming pared 2 bases from V and 8 bases from J, leaving 19 bases between. CDR3 loop: CASSYGMTGAGDTIYF. CDR3 DNA sequence: TGTGCCAGCAGTTACGGGATGACAGGCGCGGGAGACACCATATATTTT.

This clone was seen only once. The chain is built from TRBV3-1 (or the pseudogene TRBV3-2) and TRBJ2-1, with 9 bases identical to TRBD2. V was pared by 1 base and J by 1 base, with 8 bases of the junction left unmatched. Per germline, CDR1 LGHDT and CDR2 YNNKEL (reference sequence). CDR3 length equals 18 residues. DNA of the CDR3: TGTGCCAGCAGCCAAGTTTCGGCGGGGGGGCGTTCCTACAATGAGCAGTTCTTC. Protein product: CASSQVSAGGRSYNEQFF.

The chain uses TRBV6-1 and TRBJ1-2; TRBD1 matches at 10 bases. The CDR3 extends over 16 amino acids. The germline CDR1 and CDR2 sequences are MNHNS and SASEGT. After removal of 3 bases from V and 1 base from J, the junction contained 5 bases not matched to a gene. The CDR3 DNA reads TGTGCCAGCAGTGACAGGACAGGGGGACTTAACTATGGCTACACCTTC. Amino acid sequence: CASSDRTGGLNYGYTF.

The J gene is TRBJ2-7, the V gene TRBV6-1; 7 nucleotides match TRBD1. Trimming removed 8 bases from V and 4 bases from J; junction bases left unmatched: 5. The CDR3 spans 12 residues. CDR1 and CDR2 from the germline V gene are MNHNS and SASEGT. This chain's CDR3 is CASRDREYEQYF. The CDR3 nucleotides read TGTGCCAGCCGGGACAGAGAATACGAGCAGTACTTC.

This sequence joins TRBV7-8 and TRBJ1-2; 10 bases map to TRBD1. Looked up from germline, CDR1 is SGHVS and CDR2 is FQNEAQ. V was clipped by 7 bases and J by 8 bases; unmatched bases: 13. The CDR3 sequence is 15 residues long. This CDR3 is CASTDRGRVVGGYTF. CDR3 DNA sequence: TGTGCCAGCACCGACAGGGGGCGCGTGGTTGGAGGCTACACCTTC.

V is TRBV2 and J is TRBJ2-7; possible D gene TRBD2, 5 bases. The germline V and J ends were trimmed by 7 bases and 0 bases, with 19 bases remaining between them. Germline assignment: CDR1 SNHLY and CDR2 FYNNEI. The CDR3 has 16 residues. This CDR3 is CASKDSPWRSSYEQYF. CDR3 in DNA: TGTGCCAGCAAGGACTCTCCGTGGAGAAGCTCCTACGAGCAGTACTTC.